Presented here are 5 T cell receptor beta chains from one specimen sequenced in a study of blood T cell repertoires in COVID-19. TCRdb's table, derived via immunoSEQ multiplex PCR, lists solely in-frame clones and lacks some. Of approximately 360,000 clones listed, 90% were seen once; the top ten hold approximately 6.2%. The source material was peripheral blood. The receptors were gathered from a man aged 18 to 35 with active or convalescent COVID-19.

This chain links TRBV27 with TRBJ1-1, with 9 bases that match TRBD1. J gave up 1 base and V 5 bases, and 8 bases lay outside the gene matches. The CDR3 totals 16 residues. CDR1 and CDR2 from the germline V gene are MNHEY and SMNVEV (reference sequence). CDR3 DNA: TGTGCCAGCAGTAACGGACAGGGGCGAGGGAACACTGAAGCTTTCTTT. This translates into CASSNGQGRGNTEAFF.

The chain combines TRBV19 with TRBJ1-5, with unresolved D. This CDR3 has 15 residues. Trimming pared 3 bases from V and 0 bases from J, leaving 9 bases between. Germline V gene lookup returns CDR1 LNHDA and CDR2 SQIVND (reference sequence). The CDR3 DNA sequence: TGTGCCAGTAGTATCGTAGGAGATAGCAATCAGCCCCAGCATTTT. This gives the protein CASSIVGDSNQPQHF.

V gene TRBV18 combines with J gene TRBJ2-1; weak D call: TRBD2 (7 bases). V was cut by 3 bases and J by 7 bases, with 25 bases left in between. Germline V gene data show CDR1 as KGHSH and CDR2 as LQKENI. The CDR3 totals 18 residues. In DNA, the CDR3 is TGTGCCAGCTCACCCCCGACCGGGGTTGCGGGGGCTAGTAATGAGCAGTTCTTC. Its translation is CASSPPTGVAGASNEQFF. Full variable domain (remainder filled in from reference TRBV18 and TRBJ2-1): NAGVMQNPRHLVRRRGQEARLRCSPMKGHSHVYWYRQLPEEGLKFMVYLQKENIIDESGMPKERFSAEFPKEGPSILRIQQVVRGDSAAYFCASSPPTGVAGASNEQFFGPGTRLTVL.

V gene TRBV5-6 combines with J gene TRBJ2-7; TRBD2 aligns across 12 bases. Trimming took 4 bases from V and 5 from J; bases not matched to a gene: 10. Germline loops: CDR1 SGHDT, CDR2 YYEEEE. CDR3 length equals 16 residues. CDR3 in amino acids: CASSGRTSGKFDEQYF. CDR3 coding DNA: TGTGCCAGCAGCGGCCGGACTAGCGGGAAATTCGACGAGCAGTACTTC.

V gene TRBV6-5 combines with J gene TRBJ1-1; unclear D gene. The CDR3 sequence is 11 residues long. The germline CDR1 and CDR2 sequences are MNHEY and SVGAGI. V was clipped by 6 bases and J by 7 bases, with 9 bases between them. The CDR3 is CASSREGEAFF. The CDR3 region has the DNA TGTGCCAGCAGCCGGGAGGGTGAAGCTTTCTTT.